The clone carrying this T cell receptor (beta chain) was observed many times. Antigen specificity is unknown. The sample belongs to a study of T cell repertoires in cytomegalovirus infection. On the study more broadly: CMV infection and matching HLA type were both indicated by public TCR beta signatures.

Overall study results and limits: The cumulative frequency of public TCR beta families distinguished individuals who carried CMV together with the relevant HLA. Clonotypes of TCR beta that were HLA-C-restricted and CMV-specific dominated the ex vivo response.

V lost 3 bases, J lost 0 bases, and 14 bases stayed unmatched. Germline CDR1 SGHTA, CDR2 FQGNSA. The CDR3 contains 19 residues. From the reads, TCRdb called clonotypes with MiXCR, one entry per CDR3 protein. The sample has approximately 730,000 distinct CDR3 sequences, around a third seen once. The sample consisted of cultured PBMCs, taken from culture after CMV antigen stimulation. This clonotype was obtained from a human donor in good health (CMV status not recorded). Some clones in this sample may be carry-over from other donors' samples. The chain combines TRBV7-2 with TRBJ1-2, with 9 bases aligning to TRBD1. The CDR3 sequence: CASSFLTTKTGGANYGYTF. As DNA, the CDR3 is TGTGCCAGCAGCTTCCTCACGACCAAGACAGGGGGAGCTAACTATGGCTACACCTTC.